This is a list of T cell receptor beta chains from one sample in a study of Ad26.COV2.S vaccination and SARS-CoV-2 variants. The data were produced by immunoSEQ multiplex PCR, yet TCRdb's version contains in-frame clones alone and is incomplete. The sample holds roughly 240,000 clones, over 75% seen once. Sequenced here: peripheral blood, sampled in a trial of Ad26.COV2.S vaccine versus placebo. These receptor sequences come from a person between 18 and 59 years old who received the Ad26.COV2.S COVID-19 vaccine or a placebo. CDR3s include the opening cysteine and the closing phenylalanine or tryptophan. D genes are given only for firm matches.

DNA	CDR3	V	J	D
TGTGCCAGCAGCTCCCAAATGGCTAGCGGGAGGTACACCGGGGAGCTGTTTTTT	CASSSQMASGRYTGELFF	TRBV11-3	TRBJ2-2	TRBD2
TGTGCCAGCAGTCTGGGGGGGGCCGGCTACACCTTC	CASSLGGAGYTF	TRBV28	TRBJ1-2	.
TGTGCCAGCAGCGCGGACACCTACGAGCAGTACTTC	CASSADTYEQYF	TRBV9	TRBJ2-7	.
TGTGCCTGGAGTGTACTGGGGGCTGGGGCCAACGTCCTGACTTTC	CAWSVLGAGANVLTF	TRBV30	TRBJ2-6	.
TGTGCCAGTAGCCCCGGTCGGCCCACGGCACCCCTCCACTTT	CASSPGRPTAPLHF	TRBV19	TRBJ1-6	.
TGCGCCAGCAGCCCCCGGCTAGCGGGGGTGAAGGCTCAAGAGACCCAGTACTTC	CASSPRLAGVKAQETQYF	TRBV5-1	TRBJ2-5	TRBD2
TGTGCCAGCAGCGGGCGGACTAGCGTTCAATATACGCAGTATTTT	CASSGRTSVQYTQYF	TRBV7-2	TRBJ2-3	TRBD2
TGCGCCAGCAGTGAGTTGCGGGCTAGCGGTTTGGTTAGCACAGATACGCAGTATTTT	CASSELRASGLVSTDTQYF	TRBV10-1	TRBJ2-3	TRBD2
TGTGCCAGCAGTTTATGGACTAGCGGGGGGGCTAACGAGCAGTACTTC	CASSLWTSGGANEQYF	TRBV28	TRBJ2-7	TRBD2
TGTGCCAGCGCCCCGCCAATGGAGACCCAGTACTTC	CASAPPMETQYF	TRBV2	TRBJ2-5	.
TGTGCCAGCAGTCCTCGGGCGGATCAGCCCCAGCATTTT	CASSPRADQPQHF	TRBV12-3/TRBV12-4	TRBJ1-5	.